The clone carrying this T cell receptor (beta chain) was recorded at least ten times. Its antigen is undetermined. Quantitative 5'-RACE was performed with molecular barcodes, and it yielded the TCR beta libraries. TCRdb reprocessed the 5' RACE reads via MiXCR and lists one record per CDR3 protein. Among around 770,000 distinct CDR3 sequences listed, around 17% were seen once. These data come from a study of CD8 T cells in ankylosing spondylitis. Study conclusions and caveats: About 8 highly homologous variants formed a TCR beta motif that appeared characteristic of ankylosing spondylitis blood.

CDR3 length equals 13 residues. V shed 5 bases, J shed 4 bases, and the junction held 4 bases outside the gene matches. The sequenced sample consisted of blood, either unsorted or a sorted T cell fraction (not recorded which). The gene calls are TRBV12-3 or TRBV12-4 and TRBJ1-1; 7 bases agree with TRBD1. This sequence was found in a male donor with ankylosing spondylitis. The CDR3 loop reads CASSPGTATEAFF. The CDR3 DNA reads TGTGCCAGCAGTCCCGGGACAGCCACTGAAGCTTTCTTT.